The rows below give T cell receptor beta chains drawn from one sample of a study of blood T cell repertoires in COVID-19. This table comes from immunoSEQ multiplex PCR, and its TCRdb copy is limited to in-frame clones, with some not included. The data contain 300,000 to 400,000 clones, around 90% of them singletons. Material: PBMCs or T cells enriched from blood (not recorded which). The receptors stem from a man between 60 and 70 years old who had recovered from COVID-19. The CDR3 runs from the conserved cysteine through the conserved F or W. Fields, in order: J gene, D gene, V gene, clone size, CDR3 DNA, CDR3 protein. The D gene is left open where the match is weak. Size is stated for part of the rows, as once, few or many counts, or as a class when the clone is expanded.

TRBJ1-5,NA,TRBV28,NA,TGTGCCAGCAGCCGGGATAGCAATCAGCCCCAGCATTTT,CASSRDSNQPQHF
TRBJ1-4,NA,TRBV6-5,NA,TGTGCCAGCAGGGGAACCGGGGTAGTGGAAAAACTGTTTTTT,CASRGTGVVEKLFF
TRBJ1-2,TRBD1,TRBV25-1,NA,TGTGCCAGCAGTGATGACAGGGGTTGGGTCTATGGCTACACCTTC,CASSDDRGWVYGYTF
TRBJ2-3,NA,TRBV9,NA,TGTGCCAGTCAGGGCCCTTCCTCTTATGGGCAGTATTTT,CASQGPSSYGQYF
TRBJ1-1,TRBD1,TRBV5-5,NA,TGTGCCAGCAGCGACCGGGACAGGAACACTGAAGCTTTCTTT,CASSDRDRNTEAFF
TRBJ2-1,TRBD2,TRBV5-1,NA,TGCGCCAGCAGCTACCGCCCGGGACTAGCGGACAATGAGCAGTTCTTC,CASSYRPGLADNEQFF
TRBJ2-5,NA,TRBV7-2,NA,TGTGCCAGCAGCTTGTTCAGGGGCCAAGAGACCCAGTACTTC,CASSLFRGQETQYF
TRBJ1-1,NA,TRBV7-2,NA,TGTGCCAGCAGCTTGGCAGGACTCTCGAACACTGAAGCTTTCTTT,CASSLAGLSNTEAFF
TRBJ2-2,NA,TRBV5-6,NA,TGTGCCAGCAGCCCGGAGGGGGGGCGGGAGATCACCGGGGAGCTGTTTTTT,CASSPEGGREITGELFF
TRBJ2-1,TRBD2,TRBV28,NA,TGTGCCAGCAGTTCCGGACTAGCGGGAGGTCTGAGGAATGAGCAGTTCTTC,CASSSGLAGGLRNEQFF
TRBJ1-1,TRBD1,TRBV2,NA,TGTGCCAGCAGTGCGGGACAGATGAACACTGAAGCTTTCTTT,CASSAGQMNTEAFF
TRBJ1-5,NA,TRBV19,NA,TGTGCCAGTAGTATCGTTCAGTCTTATAGCAATCAGCCCCAGCATTTT,CASSIVQSYSNQPQHF
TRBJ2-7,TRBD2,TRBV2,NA,TGTGCCAGCACAACTAGCGGGGAGACGTCCTACGAGCAGTACTTC,CASTTSGETSYEQYF
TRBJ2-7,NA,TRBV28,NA,TGTGCCAGCAGTTTAAGTTGGACTAACTCCTACGAGCAGTACTTC,CASSLSWTNSYEQYF
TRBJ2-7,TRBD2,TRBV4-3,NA,TGCGCCAGCAGCCAAGAGTCGGGAGGCGGCGAGCAGTACTTC,CASSQESGGGEQYF
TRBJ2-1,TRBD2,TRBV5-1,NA,TGCGCCAGCAGCCCGAGACTAGCGGGAGAGGATGAGCAGTTCTTC,CASSPRLAGEDEQFF
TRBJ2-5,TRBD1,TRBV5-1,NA,TGCGCCAGCAGCTTTTTAGGGGACAGGGGAGAGACCCAGTACTTC,CASSFLGDRGETQYF
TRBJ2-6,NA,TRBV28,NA,TGTGCCAGCAACTGGGGGGAGCCTGGGGCCAACGTCCTGACTTTC,CASNWGEPGANVLTF
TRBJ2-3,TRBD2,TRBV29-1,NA,TGCAGCGGGAGACGTAGCGGGAGGGCCCCAGATACGCAGTATTTT,CSGRRSGRAPDTQYF
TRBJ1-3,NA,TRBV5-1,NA,TGCGCCAGCAGCTTGTTAGCCGCCGGCTCTGGAAACACCATATATTTT,CASSLLAAGSGNTIYF
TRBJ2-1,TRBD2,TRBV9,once,TGTGCCAGCAGCGCGACTAGCGGGAGGTCTGAGCAGTTCTTC,CASSATSGRSEQFF
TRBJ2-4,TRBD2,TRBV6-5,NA,TGTGCCAGCAGTTACTCGCTTAGCGGGCAGACAAACATTCAGTACTTC,CASSYSLSGQTNIQYF
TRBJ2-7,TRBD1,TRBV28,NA,TGTGCCAGCATTGGGACAGGGGGGTCCTACGAGCAGTACTTC,CASIGTGGSYEQYF
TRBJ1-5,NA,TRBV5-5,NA,TGTGCCAGCAGCTTGCAGGGTCAGCCCCAGCATTTT,CASSLQGQPQHF
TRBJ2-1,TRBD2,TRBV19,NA,TGTGCCAGTAAGGCAACTAGCGGGAGGGTTGAGCAGTTCTTC,CASKATSGRVEQFF
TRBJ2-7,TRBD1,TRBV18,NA,TGTGCCAGCTCACCGTCGGGACAGGGGGCTTACGAGCAGTACTTC,CASSPSGQGAYEQYF
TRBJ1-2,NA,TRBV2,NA,TGTGCCAGCAGTGAATACAGGGATGGGGGCTACACCTTC,CASSEYRDGGYTF
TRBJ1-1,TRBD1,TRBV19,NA,TGTGCCAGTAGTATTGGGCTCTGGACAGGGGACCCGAAGGCTTTCTTT,CASSIGLWTGDPKAFF
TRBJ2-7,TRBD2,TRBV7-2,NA,TGTGCCAGCAGCTTAGGGACTAGCGGGAGGGCCGGGGACTACGAGCAGTACTTC,CASSLGTSGRAGDYEQYF
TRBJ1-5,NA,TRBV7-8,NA,TGTGCCAGCAGCTCCCTGATGCTACCCCGGACAGATAGCAATCAGCCCCAGCATTTT,CASSSLMLPRTDSNQPQHF
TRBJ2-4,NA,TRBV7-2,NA,TGTGCCAGCAGCCGCCCGGCGGGGACTAAAAACATTCAGTACTTC,CASSRPAGTKNIQYF
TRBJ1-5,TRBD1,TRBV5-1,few,TGCGCCAGCAGCTCGACCACAGGGGGAGATCAGCCCCAGCATTTT,CASSSTTGGDQPQHF
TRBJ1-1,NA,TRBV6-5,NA,TGTGCCAGCAGCCCGGGTCCAGGGGAGCACACTGAAGCTTTCTTT,CASSPGPGEHTEAFF
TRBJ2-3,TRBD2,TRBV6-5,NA,TGTGCCAGCAGCCGACTAGCGGGGGTGAATACGCAGTATTTT,CASSRLAGVNTQYF
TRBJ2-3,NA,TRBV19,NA,TGTGCCAGTTCAGTTGCTAGCAGCACAGATACGCAGTATTTT,CASSVASSTDTQYF
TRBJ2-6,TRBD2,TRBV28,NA,TGTGCCAGCAGCGAAGGACTAGCGGGAACTGGGGCCAACGTCCTGACTTTC,CASSEGLAGTGANVLTF
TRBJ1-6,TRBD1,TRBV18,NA,TGTGCCAGCTCACCAAGACCGGACAGGACGAATTCACCCCTCCACTTT,CASSPRPDRTNSPLHF
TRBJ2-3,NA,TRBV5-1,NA,TGCGCCAGCTACCATGGTGCGTTATCGCCGCAGTATTTT,CASYHGALSPQYF
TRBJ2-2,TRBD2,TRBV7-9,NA,TGTGCCAGCAGCCTCCATGGCGGGAGGAAACACACCGGGGAGCTGTTTTTT,CASSLHGGRKHTGELFF
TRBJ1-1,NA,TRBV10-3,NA,TGTGCCATCAGTCAGAGCCCCGGGACATTTATGGGAACTGAAGCTTTCTTT,CAISQSPGTFMGTEAFF
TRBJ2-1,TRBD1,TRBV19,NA,TGTGCCAGTAGAAAACAGGGGGGTTCCTACAATGAGCAGTTCTTC,CASRKQGGSYNEQFF
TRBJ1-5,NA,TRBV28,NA,TGTGCCAGCAGTTTATGGGGCAGACGCAATCAGCCCCAGCATTTT,CASSLWGRRNQPQHF